Below, 24 T cell receptor beta chains from the same sample are listed, as sequenced in a study of technical replicates of blood from a few donors. Here immunoSEQ multiplex PCR was the method, and the copy in TCRdb shows in-frame clones only, minus some. The profile shows under 100,000 clones, approximately 94% of them singletons. The sequencing input was T cells isolated from PBMCs. The receptors stem from a human donor in good health.

This rearrangement joins TRBV14 to TRBJ1-1, with TRBD1 matching 7 bases. Trimming removed 4 bases from V and 3 bases from J; junction bases left unmatched: 20. This CDR3 spans 19 amino acids. Germline V gene lookup returns CDR1 SGHDN and CDR2 FVKESK. Here the CDR3 reads CASSRFRRQGRSLDTEAFF. As DNA, the CDR3 is TGTGCCAGCAGCCGCTTTAGAAGACAGGGTCGTTCTTTGGACACTGAAGCTTTCTTT.

The V call is TRBV14, the J call TRBJ2-5; D is unresolved. The CDR3 spans 13 residues. The germline V gene has CDR1 SGHDN and CDR2 FVKESK. Trimming cost V 0 bases and J 1 base, with 3 bases left between them. The DNA for the CDR3 is TGTGCCAGCAGCCAAGAAGCCCAAGAGACCCAGTACTTC. It translates to CASSQEAQETQYF. The full variable domain, rest sourced from reference TRBV14 and TRBJ2-5, is EAGVTQFPSHSVIEKGQTVTLRCDPISGHDNLYWYRRVMGKEIKFLLHFVKESKQDESGMPNNRFLAERTGGTYSTLKVQPAELEDSGVYFCASSQEAQETQYFGPGTRLLVL.

The V and J genes are TRBV6-6 and TRBJ2-7, with D perhaps TRBD2 (6 bases). CDR3 length equals 12 residues. Germline V gene data show CDR1 as MNHNY and CDR2 as SVGAGI (reference sequence). Trimming removed 7 bases at V and 3 bases at J, with 10 bases between. CDR3 sequence reads: CASMGGNYEQYF. CDR3 sequence (DNA): TGTGCCAGCATGGGGGGAAACTACGAGCAGTACTTC.

The chain's CDR3 is CASSYSRGGNYEQYF. CDR3 bases: TGTGCCAGCAGTTACTCACGCGGGGGTAACTACGAGCAGTACTTC. The chain is built from TRBV6-5 and TRBJ2-7; TRBD2 agrees at 7 bases. Unmatched junction bases numbered 5, after V lost 0 bases and J lost 3 bases. This CDR3 region has 15 residues. Per the germline V gene, CDR1 is MNHEY and CDR2 is SVGAGI.

CDR3 sequence (DNA): TGTGCCAGCAGCCGTGGACAGTACGAGCAGTACTTC. Encoded protein: CASSRGQYEQYF. This chain connects TRBV5-4 to TRBJ2-7, with D possibly being TRBD1 (6 bases). CDR3 length equals 12 residues. V gave up 4 bases and J gave up 4 bases, with 9 bases separating them. In germline, CDR1 is SGHNT, CDR2 YYREEE (reference sequence).

The CDR3 is CAINIQGTYEQYF. For the CDR3, the DNA is TGTGCCATCAATATTCAGGGGACCTACGAGCAGTACTTC. The J gene is TRBJ2-7, the V gene TRBV10-3; a possible D gene is TRBD1 (6 bases). Per the germline V gene, CDR1 is ENHRY and CDR2 is SYGVKD. This CDR3 has 13 residues. The V gene lost 7 bases and the J gene lost 2 bases, with 12 bases spanning the gap.

The CDR3 reads CASSMKSGGYNEQFF. The CDR3 region has the DNA TGTGCCAGTAGTATGAAAAGCGGGGGGTACAATGAGCAGTTCTTC. This sequence joins TRBV19 and TRBJ2-1, with 9 nucleotides matching TRBD2. Trimming at V came to 3 bases and at J to 4 bases, leaving 4 bases not matched to a gene. The CDR3 is made up of 15 amino acids. Germline lookup yields CDR1 LNHDA and CDR2 SQIVND (reference sequence).

The rearrangement joins TRBV7-2 to TRBJ1-2, with 8 nucleotides matching TRBD1. Germline lookup yields CDR1 SGHTA and CDR2 FQGNSA. The CDR3 sequence is 13 residues long. Losses at the gene ends were 5 bases for V and 6 bases for J; bases not matched to a gene: 5. The CDR3 DNA reads TGTGCCAGCAGCCTACCAGGGGGCGATGGCTACACCTTC. It yields the protein CASSLPGGDGYTF.

There are a few counts of this clone. V and J are TRBV14 and TRBJ1-3; D uncertain. CDR3 length: 19 residues. The germline gives CDR1 SGHDN, CDR2 FVKESK. The germline V and J ends were trimmed by 3 bases and 0 bases, with 21 bases remaining between them. The CDR3 DNA is TGTGCCAGCAGCCATTCGTCGGTCTCAAAGCGCCTCTCTGGAAACACCATATATTTT. Encoded protein: CASSHSSVSKRLSGNTIYF.

The rearrangement uses TRBV29-1 and TRBJ1-2; 9 bases fit TRBD1. Germline-derived CDR1 and CDR2 are SQVTM and ANQGSEA. Losses at the gene ends were 0 bases for V and 5 bases for J; bases not matched to a gene: 7. The CDR3 contains 15 residues. CDR3 nucleotide sequence: TGCAGCGTTGAAGATTCCGGGACAGGGCGGTATGGCTACACCTTC. This gives the protein CSVEDSGTGRYGYTF.

V usage is TRBV2 and J usage is TRBJ1-2; D unclear. Trimming stripped 1 base from V and 7 bases from J, with 10 bases between. Germline CDR1 SNHLY, CDR2 FYNNEI. This CDR3 spans 13 amino acids. CDR3 loop: CASSEGGIGGYTF. CDR3 in DNA: TGTGCCAGCAGTGAAGGAGGGATTGGTGGCTACACCTTC.

The V gene is TRBV5-1, the J gene TRBJ1-1; maybe TRBD1 (6 bases). The germline V gene encodes CDR1 SGHRS and CDR2 YFSETQ. CDR3 length equals 16 residues. V was shortened by 4 bases and J by 5 bases, with 21 bases between the two germline ends. The CDR3 region has the DNA TGCGCCAGCAGCATAGCTACTCAGGGGTTGAGGACTGAAGCTTTCTTT. Its translation: CASSIATQGLRTEAFF.

The chain links TRBV2 to TRBJ1-5; 9 bases are shared with TRBD1. V was pared by 5 bases and J by 3 bases, with 5 bases of the junction left unmatched. The germline gives CDR1 SNHLY, CDR2 FYNNEI. CDR3 length: 15 amino acids. Written as DNA, the CDR3 is TGTGCCAGCAGTACTGACAGGGGGTCCAATCAGCCCCAGCATTTT. Translated: CASSTDRGSNQPQHF.

The chain carries TRBV19 and TRBJ2-3; 16 positions match TRBD2. V gave up 6 bases and J gave up 0 bases; unmatched junction bases: 9. Germline V lookup: CDR1 LNHDA, CDR2 SQIVND (reference sequence). CDR3 size: 19 residues. The CDR3 DNA sequence: TGTGCCAGTAGAAATTCGGGACTAGCGGGGGGGCCTAGCACAGATACGCAGTATTTT. Translation: CASRNSGLAGGPSTDTQYF.

This chain links TRBV7-9 with TRBJ2-7, with TRBD1 matching 7 bases. Per the germline V gene, CDR1 is SEHNR and CDR2 is FQNEAQ (reference sequence). V was clipped by 1 base and J by 1 base; unmatched bases: 10. This CDR3 contains 17 residues. CDR3 sequence: CASSLGFGKGQSYEQYF. CDR3 sequence (DNA): TGTGCCAGCAGCTTAGGGTTCGGTAAGGGACAGTCCTACGAGCAGTACTTC.

V and J are TRBV27 and TRBJ2-1, with D maybe TRBD1 (5 bases). The CDR3 runs 15 residues. Germline CDR1 reads MNHEY; CDR2 reads SMNVEV (reference sequence). Between the trimmed V and J ends, which lost 9 bases and 7 bases, there was a span of 22 bases. CDR3 sequence reads: CASGWAGPSGNEQFF. CDR3 DNA: TGTGCCAGTGGGTGGGCTGGCCCGTCAGGGAATGAGCAGTTCTTC.

This chain links TRBV28 with TRBJ2-7, with 11 bases lining up with TRBD1. With V trimmed by 6 bases and J by 2 bases, 6 bases remained unmatched. The CDR3 length is 15 residues. Germline CDR1 reads MDHEN; CDR2 reads SYDVKM. CDR3 amino acids: CASSPWTGGPYEQYF. CDR3 nucleotides: TGTGCCAGCAGCCCATGGACAGGGGGCCCCTACGAGCAGTACTTC.

The chain couples TRBV11-2 to TRBJ2-1, with D possibly being TRBD2 (6 bases). The V and J ends lost 5 bases and 8 bases respectively, with 16 bases between them. The germline V gene encodes CDR1 SGHAT and CDR2 FQNNGV. The CDR3 is 14 amino acids. The CDR3 spells CASSPIQWGDEQFF. CDR3 DNA: TGTGCCAGCAGCCCCATCCAATGGGGGGATGAGCAGTTCTTC.

The chain couples TRBV2 to TRBJ2-7; 9 bases match TRBD1. J lost 2 bases, V lost 8 bases, and 4 bases had no gene match. This CDR3 region has 13 residues. Per germline, CDR1 SNHLY and CDR2 FYNNEI. The CDR3 is CASQRQGAYEQYF. The DNA for the CDR3 is TGTGCCAGCCAAAGACAGGGGGCCTACGAGCAGTACTTC.

This CDR3 reads CSADRGNTEAFF. CDR3 coding DNA: TGCAGCGCGGACAGGGGAAACACTGAAGCTTTCTTT. The chain combines TRBV29-1 with TRBJ1-1, with 9 bases fitting TRBD1. V lost 7 bases to trimming and J lost 2 bases; unmatched junction nucleotides: 2. In germline, CDR1 is SQVTM, CDR2 ANQGSEA. This CDR3 is 12 amino acids long.

V gene TRBV28 combines with J gene TRBJ1-3, with D uncertain. Deletions cut 2 bases from V and 4 bases from J, with 15 bases between. This CDR3 is 16 amino acids long. Germline values: CDR1 MDHEN, CDR2 SYDVKM. The CDR3 coding sequence is TGTGCCAGCAGTTTAATAGGGTATCGGGAGGGAAACACCATATATTTT. Translating it yields CASSLIGYREGNTIYF.

The chain links TRBV6-1 to TRBJ2-2; D call uncertain. There are 14 residues in the CDR3. V was pared by 5 bases and J by 2 bases, with 9 bases between. Germline lookup yields CDR1 MNHNS and CDR2 SASEGT. CDR3 sequence: CASSLQTNTGELFF. The CDR3 coding sequence is TGTGCCAGCAGTTTACAGACAAACACCGGGGAGCTGTTTTTT.

CDR3 bases: TGTGCCAGCTCACCACGGGCAGAATCCTACGAGCAGTACTTC. Its translation is CASSPRAESYEQYF. The V and J genes are TRBV18 and TRBJ2-7; D gene uncertain. Deletions cut 1 base from V and 1 base from J, with 8 bases between. Germline V gene data show CDR1 as KGHSH and CDR2 as LQKENI. CDR3 length equals 14 residues.

The J gene is TRBJ2-1, the V gene TRBV6-4, with 13 bases lining up with TRBD2. This CDR3 spans 16 amino acids. Germline assignment: CDR1 MRHNA and CDR2 SNTAGT. Unmatched junction bases numbered 10, after V lost 5 bases and J lost 9 bases. The CDR3 region has the DNA TGTGCCAGCAGTCTTCGGACTAGCGGGAGAAGAAGTGAGCAGTTCTTC. Its protein product is CASSLRTSGRRSEQFF.